This TCR beta chain was retrieved from a study of T cells after yellow fever vaccination. TCRdb used MiXCR to reprocess the 5' RACE reads, holding one entry per CDR3 protein. This table has 85,000 to 100,000 distinct CDR3 sequences, about 6% appearing once. The source of this sequence is a man younger than 35 who received the YFV17D yellow fever vaccine. The sample consisted of CD8+ T cells sorted from PBMCs, taken 10 days after the yellow fever booster vaccination.

In DNA, the CDR3 is TGTGCCAGCAGCGTGGGGACAGCAACTAATGAAAAACTGTTTTTT. It specifies CASSVGTATNEKLFF. The chain links TRBV9 to TRBJ1-4, with 7 bases fitting TRBD1. In germline, CDR1 is SGDLS, CDR2 YYNGEE. V shed 2 bases and J 0 bases; nucleotides not matched to a gene: 1. The length of the CDR3 is 15 residues.